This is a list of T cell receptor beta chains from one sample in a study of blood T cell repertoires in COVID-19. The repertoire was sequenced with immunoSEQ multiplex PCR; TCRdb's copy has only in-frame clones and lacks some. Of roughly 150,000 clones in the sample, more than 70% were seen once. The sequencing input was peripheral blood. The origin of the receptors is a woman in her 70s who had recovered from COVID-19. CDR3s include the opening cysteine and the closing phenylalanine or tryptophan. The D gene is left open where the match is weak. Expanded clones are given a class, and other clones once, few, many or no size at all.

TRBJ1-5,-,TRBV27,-,CASRLTPGQPQHF,TGTGCCAGCAGACTCACCCCCGGGCAGCCCCAGCATTTT
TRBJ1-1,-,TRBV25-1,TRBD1,CASTRQGAVEAFF,TGTGCCAGCACCCGACAGGGGGCGGTTGAAGCTTTCTTT
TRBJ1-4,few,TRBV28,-,CAISPPLNEKLFF,TGTGCCATCTCTCCCCCCCTTAATGAAAAACTGTTTTTT
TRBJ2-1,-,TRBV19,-,CASSPGSGEQFF,TGTGCCAGTAGTCCAGGCAGTGGTGAGCAGTTCTTC
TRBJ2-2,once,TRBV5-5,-,CASSLGTGAGELFF,TGTGCCAGCAGCTTGGGGACCGGGGCCGGGGAGCTGTTTTTT
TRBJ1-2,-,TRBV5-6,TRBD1,CASSPPDRVDGYTF,TGTGCCAGCAGCCCACCGGACAGGGTCGATGGCTACACCTTC
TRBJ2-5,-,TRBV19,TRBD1,CASSILPGQGRQETQYF,TGTGCCAGTAGTATTCTTCCGGGACAGGGGAGGCAAGAGACCCAGTACTTC
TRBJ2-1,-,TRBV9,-,CASSVGAQGSYNEQFF,TGTGCCAGCAGCGTAGGAGCGCAGGGGAGTTACAATGAGCAGTTCTTC
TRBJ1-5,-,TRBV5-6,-,CASSSAARRNQPQHF,TGTGCCAGCAGCTCGGCGGCAAGACGCAATCAGCCCCAGCATTTT
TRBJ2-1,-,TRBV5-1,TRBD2,CASSLSGGEGEQFF,TGCGCCAGCAGCTTGAGCGGGGGGGAAGGTGAGCAGTTCTTC
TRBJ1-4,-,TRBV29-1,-,CSVAAGPPSGTNEKLFF,TGCAGCGTCGCAGCCGGGCCCCCCTCGGGGACTAATGAAAAACTGTTTTTT
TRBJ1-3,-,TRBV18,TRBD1,CASSGGQAGGNTIYF,TGTGCCAGCTCAGGGGGACAGGCTGGAGGAAACACCATATATTTT
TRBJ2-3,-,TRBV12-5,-,CASGLLDTQYF,TGTGCTAGTGGTTTGCTGGATACGCAGTATTTT
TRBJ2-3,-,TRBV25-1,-,CASRGSSTDTQYF,TGTGCCAGCAGGGGCAGCAGCACAGATACGCAGTATTTT
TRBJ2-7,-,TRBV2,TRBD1,CASKTGEPGGQDEQYF,TGTGCCAGCAAAACCGGGGAACCAGGGGGTCAGGACGAGCAGTACTTC
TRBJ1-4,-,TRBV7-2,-,CASSPRGQGRGELFF,TGTGCCAGCAGCCCCCGGGGCCAGGGGAGAGGGGAACTGTTTTTT
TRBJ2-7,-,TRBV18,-,CASSPPPGEREQYF,TGTGCCAGCTCGCCCCCCCCCGGCGAGCGCGAGCAGTACTTC
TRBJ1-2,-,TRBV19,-,CASSIAGGYTF,TGTGCCAGTAGTATCGCGGGCGGCTACACCTTC
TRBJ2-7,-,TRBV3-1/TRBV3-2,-,CATGGAYEQYF,TGTGCCACCGGGGGAGCCTACGAGCAGTACTTC
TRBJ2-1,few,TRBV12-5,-,CADRLGGYNEQFF,TGTGCTGACCGGTTGGGGGGATACAATGAGCAGTTCTTC
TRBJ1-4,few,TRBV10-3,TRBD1,CAIQQGAGEKLFF,TGTGCCATCCAGCAGGGGGCGGGTGAAAAACTGTTTTTT
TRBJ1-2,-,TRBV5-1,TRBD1,CASTLTGGTNYGYTF,TGCGCCAGCACCTTGACAGGGGGAACTAACTATGGCTACACCTTC
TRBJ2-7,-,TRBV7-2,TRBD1,CASSFGTGSYEQYF,TGTGCCAGCAGCTTCGGGACAGGTTCCTACGAGCAGTACTTC
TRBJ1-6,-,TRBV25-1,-,CASSEWGGSPNSPLHF,TGTGCCAGCAGTGAATGGGGAGGATCGCCAAATTCACCCCTCCACTTT
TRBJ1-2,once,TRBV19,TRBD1,CASSIAPGQTENYGYTF,TGTGCCAGTAGTATTGCCCCGGGACAGACAGAGAACTATGGCTACACCTTC
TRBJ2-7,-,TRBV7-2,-,CASSSPIVGEQYF,TGTGCCAGCAGCAGCCCTATAGTCGGCGAGCAGTACTTC
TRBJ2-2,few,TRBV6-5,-,CASPRAGANTGELFF,TGTGCCAGCCCCCGCGCAGGGGCGAACACCGGGGAGCTGTTTTTT
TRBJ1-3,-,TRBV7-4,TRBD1,CASSPRDRLGNTIYF,TGTGCCAGCAGCCCCAGGGACAGGCTCGGAAACACCATATATTTT